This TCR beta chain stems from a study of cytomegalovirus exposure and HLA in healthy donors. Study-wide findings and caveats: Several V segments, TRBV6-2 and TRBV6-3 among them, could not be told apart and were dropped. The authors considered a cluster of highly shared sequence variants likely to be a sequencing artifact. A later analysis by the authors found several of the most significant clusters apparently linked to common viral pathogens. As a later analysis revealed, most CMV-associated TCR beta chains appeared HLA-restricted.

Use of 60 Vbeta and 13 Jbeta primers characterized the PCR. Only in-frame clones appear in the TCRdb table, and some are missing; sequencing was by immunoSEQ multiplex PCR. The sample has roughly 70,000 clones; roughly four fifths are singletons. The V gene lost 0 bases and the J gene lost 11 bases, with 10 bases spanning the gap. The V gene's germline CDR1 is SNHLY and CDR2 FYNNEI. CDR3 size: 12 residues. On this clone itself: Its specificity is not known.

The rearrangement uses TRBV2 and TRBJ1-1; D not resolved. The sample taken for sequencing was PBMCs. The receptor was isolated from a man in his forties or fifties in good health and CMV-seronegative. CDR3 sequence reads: CASSEARKVAFF. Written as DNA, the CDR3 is TGTGCCAGCAGTGAAGCGAGGAAGGTGGCTTTCTTT.